This TCR beta chain stems from a study of OX40 agonist ivuxolimab in advanced cancers. Study-level background: Those enrolled were roughly 85% male, with a mean age of around 58 years and ages from roughly 23 to 80.

The CDR3 is 16 amino acids. The germline gives CDR1 SSHAT, CDR2 FNYEAQ (reference sequence). The assay was immunoSEQ multiplex PCR, and TCRdb's table has in-frame clones only and misses some. This table has about 130,000 clones, about 93% appearing once. With respect to this clone: The junction differs from germline at one of its ends, possibly a read error. Other DNA sequences in this sample translate to the same CDR3.

The genes are TRBV7-7 and TRBJ2-5; 8 bases map to TRBD2. The clonotype originates from an adult with an advanced solid tumor such as melanoma, head and neck, liver or kidney cancer. The sample here was CD4+ or CD8+ T cells sorted from blood, taken in a trial of the OX40 agonist ivuxolimab. The CDR3 sequence is CASSLSGGGRGETQYF. The CDR3 DNA reads as TGTGCTAGCAGCTTGAGTGGCGGGGGGCGGGGGGAGACCCAGTACTTC.